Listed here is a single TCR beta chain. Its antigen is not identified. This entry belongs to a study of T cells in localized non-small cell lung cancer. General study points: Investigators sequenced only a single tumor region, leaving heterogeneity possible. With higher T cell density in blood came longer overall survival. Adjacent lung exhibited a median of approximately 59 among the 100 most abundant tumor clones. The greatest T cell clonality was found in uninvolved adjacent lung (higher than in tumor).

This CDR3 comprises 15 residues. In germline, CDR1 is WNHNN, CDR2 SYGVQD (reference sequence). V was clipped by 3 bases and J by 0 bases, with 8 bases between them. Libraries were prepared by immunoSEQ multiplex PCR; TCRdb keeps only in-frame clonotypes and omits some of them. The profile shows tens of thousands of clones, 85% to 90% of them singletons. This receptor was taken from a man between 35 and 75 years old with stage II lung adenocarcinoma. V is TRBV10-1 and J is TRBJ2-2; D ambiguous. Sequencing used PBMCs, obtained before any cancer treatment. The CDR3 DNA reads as TGCGCCAGCAGTGATCAGACCACGAACACCGGGGAGCTGTTTTTT. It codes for CASSDQTTNTGELFF.